This TCR beta chain emerged from a study of CD8 T cells in ankylosing spondylitis. Points from the study as a whole: In ankylosing spondylitis blood, a motif of roughly 8 highly homologous TCR beta variants appeared characteristic.

There are 15 residues in the CDR3. Trimming took 1 base from V and 2 from J; bases not matched to a gene: 3. Germline CDR1 is LGHNA and CDR2 is YSLEER. Remarks on this clonotype: The target antigen is unknown.

Libraries for TCR beta were made by quantitative 5'-RACE with molecular barcodes. Via MiXCR, TCRdb re-called the 5' RACE reads, giving one row per CDR3 protein. The sample lists 250,000 or so distinct CDR3 sequences, approximately 20% occurring once. The source of this sequence is a male donor with ankylosing spondylitis or in good health (not recorded which). Specimen: blood, either unsorted or a sorted T cell fraction (not recorded which). This rearrangement joins TRBV4-3 to TRBJ2-5; 8 nucleotides line up with TRBD1. In DNA, the CDR3 is TGCGCCAGCAGCCAAGGGACAGGGCAGCAAGAGACCCAGTACTTC. Translation gives CASSQGTGQQETQYF.